Following are 20 T cell receptor beta chains from one sample sequenced in a study of shared clonotypes between healthy human individuals. Naive CD8 isolation took CD45RO-negative cells positively selected for CCR7 and excluded terminally differentiated effector memory CD45RA+ cells. The repertoire was sequenced with immunoSEQ multiplex PCR; TCRdb's copy has only in-frame clones and lacks some. Of about 2.1 million clones in the sample, 85% to 95% were seen once. Source material: naive CD8+ T cells from PBMCs. These receptors originate from a man aged 18 to 30 in good health. Some clones in this sample may be carry-over from other donors' samples.

This rearrangement joins TRBV11-1 to TRBJ2-1, with D tentatively TRBD2 (5 bases). CDR3 length: 14 residues. Germline CDR1 SGHAT, CDR2 FQDESV (reference sequence). V was trimmed by 3 bases and J by 4 bases, leaving 10 bases between them. CDR3 nucleotide sequence: TGTGCCAGCAGCTTGAGGGCGGTTTACAATGAGCAGTTCTTC. Its protein product is CASSLRAVYNEQFF.

This rearrangement joins TRBV28 to TRBJ1-5; D gene ambiguous. Trimming shortened V by 5 bases and J by 2 bases, and 19 bases separated the two germline ends. CDR1 is MDHEN, CDR2 SYDVKM, per germline. This CDR3 spans 17 amino acids. Here the CDR3 DNA reads TGTGCCAGCAGTAGCGACCTGGAGTCCCAGGGCAATCAGCCCCAGCATTTT. Translating gives CASSSDLESQGNQPQHF.

The chain carries TRBV29-1 and TRBJ2-7; 7 nucleotides agree with TRBD2. Germline V gene lookup returns CDR1 SQVTM and CDR2 ANQGSEA. V dropped 3 bases and J dropped 0; count of bases not matched to a gene: 2. This CDR3 is built from 13 residues. The CDR3: CSVELAASYEQYF. The CDR3 DNA is TGCAGCGTTGAGCTAGCGGCCTCCTACGAGCAGTACTTC.

V gene TRBV11-1 combines with J gene TRBJ1-3; tentatively, D is TRBD1 (6 bases). Germline assignment: CDR1 SGHAT and CDR2 FQDESV (reference sequence). The V gene lost 6 bases and the J gene lost 4 bases, with 19 bases spanning the gap. The CDR3 covers 16 residues. The CDR3 here is CASSSPPDRSGNTIYF. The CDR3 region has the DNA TGTGCCAGCAGTTCCCCCCCGGACAGATCGGGAAACACCATATATTTT.

The chain couples TRBV15 to TRBJ2-3, with 11 bases matching TRBD2. V was pared by 0 bases and J by 3 bases, with 5 bases of the junction left unmatched. The germline gives CDR1 LNHNV, CDR2 YYDKDF (reference sequence). CDR3 length: 17 residues. The CDR3 bases are TGTGCCACCAGCAGAGATGCTAGCGGGGGGAGTACAGATACGCAGTATTTT. Protein: CATSRDASGGSTDTQYF.

The chain uses TRBV6-1 and TRBJ2-7; TRBD1 agrees at 8 bases. The germline V gene has CDR1 MNHNS and CDR2 SASEGT. The CDR3 sequence is 13 residues long. The J segment lost 3 bases and the V segment lost 7 bases, leaving 5 bases of the junction unmatched. The chain's CDR3 is CASKETGDYEQYF. The CDR3 DNA sequence: TGTGCCAGCAAAGAGACAGGGGACTACGAGCAGTACTTC.

About this clone: The sample has other DNA sequences that encode this CDR3 too. This chain joins TRBV7-2 and TRBJ2-1; no clear D gene. Trimming left V 1 base short and J 0 bases short, with 4 bases between. Germline V lookup: CDR1 SGHTA, CDR2 FQGNSA. This CDR3 contains 14 residues. In DNA, the CDR3 is TGTGCCAGCAGCTTAGACAGCTCCTACAATGAGCAGTTCTTC. Its protein product is CASSLDSSYNEQFF.

The V and J genes are TRBV28 and TRBJ2-3, with D hard to call. Germline CDR1 and CDR2: MDHEN and SYDVKM. CDR3 size: 15 residues. Trimming removed 1 base at V and 0 bases at J, with 8 bases between. For the CDR3, the DNA is TGTGCCAGCAGTTTATTTAGCCCTAGCACAGATACGCAGTATTTT. Protein product: CASSLFSPSTDTQYF.

The V call is TRBV27, the J call TRBJ1-2, with 8 bases identical to TRBD1. Germline lookup yields CDR1 MNHEY and CDR2 SMNVEV (reference sequence). Trimming at V came to 7 bases and at J to 8 bases, leaving 12 bases not matched to a gene. CDR3 length: 14 residues. CDR3 loop: CASTRQGRSEGYTF. CDR3 sequence (DNA): TGTGCCAGCACTAGACAGGGGAGATCGGAAGGCTACACCTTC.

On this clone itself: Other nucleotide sequences in the sample specify the same CDR3. The genes are TRBV6-5 and TRBJ2-7; 7 nucleotides line up with TRBD1. J gave up 4 bases and V 2 bases, and 5 bases lay outside the gene matches. The CDR3 length is 14 residues. Germline V gene data show CDR1 as MNHEY and CDR2 as SVGAGI. CDR3 nucleotides: TGTGCCAGCAGTTACAGGGGGCCGGGGTACGAGCAGTACTTC. This codes for CASSYRGPGYEQYF.

This chain's CDR3 is CASSGAGGENYGYTF. Written as DNA, the CDR3 is TGTGCCAGCAGCGGCGCTGGGGGCGAAAACTATGGCTACACCTTC. The V call is TRBV9, the J call TRBJ1-2, with a possible D match to TRBD1 (6 bases). From germline, CDR1 is SGDLS and CDR2 YYNGEE. The CDR3 covers 15 residues. Trimming cost V 3 bases and J 2 bases, with 14 bases left between them. Drawing the rest from reference TRBV9 and TRBJ1-2, the complete variable domain is DSGVTQTPKHLITATGQRVTLRCSPRSGDLSVYWYQQSLDQGLQFLIQYYNGEERAKGNILERFSAQQFPDLHSELNLSSLELGDSALYFCASSGAGGENYGYTFGSGTRLTVV.

The chain carries TRBV10-3 and TRBJ1-1; D gene unclear. V gave up 10 bases and J gave up 5 bases, with 14 bases separating them. The length of the CDR3 is 12 residues. The germline V gene encodes CDR1 ENHRY and CDR2 SYGVKD. In DNA form, the CDR3 reads TGTGCCACCGGGTTACAGCGGACTGAAGCTTTCTTT. Protein: CATGLQRTEAFF.

This chain connects TRBV7-9 to TRBJ2-7; D is uncertain. Trimming left V 3 bases short and J 3 bases short, with 9 bases between. Germline V gene sequence: CDR1 SEHNR, CDR2 FQNEAQ (reference sequence). The CDR3 has 13 amino acids. CDR3 in amino acids: CASSFPTNYEQYF. CDR3 sequence (DNA): TGTGCCAGCAGCTTTCCCACGAACTACGAGCAGTACTTC.

This chain connects TRBV28 to TRBJ2-3, with 9 bases lining up with TRBD1. The CDR3 has 15 amino acids. Germline V gene data show CDR1 as MDHEN and CDR2 as SYDVKM. Trimming at V came to 6 bases and at J to 4 bases, leaving 8 bases not matched to a gene. The CDR3 DNA reads as TGTGCCAGCAGAATACAGGGGGCCCCTTCAGATACGCAGTATTTT. It translates to CASRIQGAPSDTQYF.

The rearrangement uses TRBV5-4 and TRBJ1-2; perhaps TRBD1 as D (5 bases). The germline gives CDR1 SGHNT, CDR2 YYREEE (reference sequence). The V end was cut by 3 bases, the J end by 3 bases, with 15 bases between. The length of the CDR3 is 15 residues. The CDR3 DNA is TGTGCCAGCAGCTCGAGGATCAGGGTACACTATGGCTACACCTTC. It codes for CASSSRIRVHYGYTF.

In this sample, this clone turned up once. The V gene is TRBV9, the J gene TRBJ2-7, with 9 bases identical to TRBD2. V lost 0 bases to trimming and J lost 7 bases; unmatched junction nucleotides: 8. Germline values: CDR1 SGDLS, CDR2 YYNGEE. This CDR3 comprises 15 residues. CDR3 sequence: CASSVAAGGIQEQYF. The CDR3 nucleotides read TGTGCCAGCAGCGTAGCAGCGGGAGGAATACAGGAGCAGTACTTC.

This clone showed up just once. Other nucleotide sequences in the sample specify the same CDR3. The chain combines TRBV9 with TRBJ1-3; D is unresolved. V was cut by 7 bases and J by 0 bases, with 5 bases left in between. The CDR3 is made up of 12 amino acids. CDR1 is SGDLS, CDR2 YYNGEE, per germline. The CDR3 DNA reads TGTGCCAGCCGGTCCTCTGGAAACACCATATATTTT. Translation gives CASRSSGNTIYF.

Of note for this clone: The same CDR3 also results from other DNA sequences found in this sample. The rearrangement uses TRBV11-2 and TRBJ2-7; no clear D gene. CDR1 is SGHAT, CDR2 FQNNGV, per germline. CDR3 length equals 13 residues. The V gene lost 1 base and the J gene lost 7 bases, with 11 bases spanning the gap. CDR3 protein: CASSLGLSGEQYF. For the CDR3, the DNA is TGTGCCAGCAGCTTAGGCCTTTCGGGTGAGCAGTACTTC. Full variable domain (remainder filled in from reference TRBV11-2 and TRBJ2-7): EAGVAQSPRYKIIEKRQSVAFWCNPISGHATLYWYQQILGQGPKLLIQFQNNGVVDDSQLPKDRFSAERLKGVDSTLKIQPAKLEDSAVYLCASSLGLSGEQYFGPGTRLTVT.

The V call is TRBV13, the J call TRBJ2-1, with D possibly TRBD2 on 6 matching bases. Per the germline V gene, CDR1 is PRHDT and CDR2 is FYEKMQ (reference sequence). This CDR3 contains 16 residues. Trimming took 5 bases from V and 1 from J, leaving 15 bases between them. The CDR3 sequence: CASSTPSGVSYNEQFF. The CDR3 region has the DNA TGTGCCAGCAGCACCCCGTCGGGGGTATCCTACAATGAGCAGTTCTTC.

V usage is TRBV27 and J usage is TRBJ1-5, with no clear D. The length of the CDR3 is 14 residues. V was pared by 3 bases and J by 3 bases, with 9 bases between. Per germline, CDR1 MNHEY and CDR2 SMNVEV (reference sequence). The CDR3 is CASSFGSPNQPQHF. Written as DNA, the CDR3 is TGTGCCAGCAGTTTTGGCAGCCCCAATCAGCCCCAGCATTTT.